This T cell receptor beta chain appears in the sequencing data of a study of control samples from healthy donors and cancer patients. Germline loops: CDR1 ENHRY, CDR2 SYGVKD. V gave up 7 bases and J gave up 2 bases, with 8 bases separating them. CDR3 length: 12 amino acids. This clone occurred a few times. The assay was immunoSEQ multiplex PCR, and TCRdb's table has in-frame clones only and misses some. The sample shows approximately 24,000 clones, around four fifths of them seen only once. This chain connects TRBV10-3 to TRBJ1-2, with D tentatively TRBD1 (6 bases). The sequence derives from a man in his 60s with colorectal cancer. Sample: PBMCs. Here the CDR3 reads CAITGDNYGYTF. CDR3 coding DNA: TGTGCCATCACAGGGGACAACTATGGCTACACCTTC.